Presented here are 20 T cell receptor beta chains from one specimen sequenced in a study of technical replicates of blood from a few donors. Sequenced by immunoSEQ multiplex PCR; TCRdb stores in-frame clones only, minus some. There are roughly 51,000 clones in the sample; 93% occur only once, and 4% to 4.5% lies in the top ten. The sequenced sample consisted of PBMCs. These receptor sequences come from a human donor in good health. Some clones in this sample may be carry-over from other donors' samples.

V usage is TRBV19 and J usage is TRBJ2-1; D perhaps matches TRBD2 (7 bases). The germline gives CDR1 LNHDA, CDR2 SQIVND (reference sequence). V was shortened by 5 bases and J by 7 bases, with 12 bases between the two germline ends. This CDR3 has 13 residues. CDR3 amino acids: CASSGGALNEQFF. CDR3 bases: TGTGCCAGTAGTGGGGGGGCCTTGAATGAGCAGTTCTTC.

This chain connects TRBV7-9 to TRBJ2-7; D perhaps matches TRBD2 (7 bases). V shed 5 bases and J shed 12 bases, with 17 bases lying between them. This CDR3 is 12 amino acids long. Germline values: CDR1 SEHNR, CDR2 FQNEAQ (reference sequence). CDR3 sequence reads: CASSPEGGGWYF. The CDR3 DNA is TGTGCCAGCAGCCCGGAGGGCGGGGGCTGGTACTTC.

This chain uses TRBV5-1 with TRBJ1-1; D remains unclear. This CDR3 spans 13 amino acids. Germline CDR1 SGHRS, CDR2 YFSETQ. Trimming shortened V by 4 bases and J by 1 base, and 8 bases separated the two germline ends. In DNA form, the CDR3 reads TGCGCCAGCAGCGTGACAACGAACACTGAAGCTTTCTTT. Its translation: CASSVTTNTEAFF.

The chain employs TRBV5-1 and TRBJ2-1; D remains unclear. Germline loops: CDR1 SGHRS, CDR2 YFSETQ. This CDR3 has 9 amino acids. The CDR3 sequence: CANSHEQFF. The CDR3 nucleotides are TGCGCTAACAGTCATGAGCAGTTCTTC.

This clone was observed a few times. CDR3 DNA: TGTGCTAGTGGTTTGGTATTAGGGACTAGCAACAATGAGCAGTTCTTC. Translated, it gives CASGLVLGTSNNEQFF. The chain recombines TRBV12-5 with TRBJ2-1; 9 bases are shared with TRBD2. CDR3 size: 16 residues. CDR1 and CDR2 (germline): LGHNT, FRNRAP. The J segment lost 5 bases and the V segment lost 0 bases, leaving 5 bases of the junction unmatched. The whole variable domain, remainder taken from reference TRBV12-5 and TRBJ2-1, is DARVTQTPRHKVTEMGQEVTMRCQPILGHNTVFWYRQTMMQGLELLAYFRNRAPLDDSGMPKDRFSAEMPDATLATLKIQPSEPRDSAVYFCASGLVLGTSNNEQFFGPGTRLTVL.

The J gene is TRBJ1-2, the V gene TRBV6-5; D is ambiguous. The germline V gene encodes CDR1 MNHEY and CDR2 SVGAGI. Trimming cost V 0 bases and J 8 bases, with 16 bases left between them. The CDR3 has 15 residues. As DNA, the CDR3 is TGTGCCAGCAGTTACTCCCTTTTCCTCCCGGGGGGCTACACCTTC. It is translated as CASSYSLFLPGGYTF.

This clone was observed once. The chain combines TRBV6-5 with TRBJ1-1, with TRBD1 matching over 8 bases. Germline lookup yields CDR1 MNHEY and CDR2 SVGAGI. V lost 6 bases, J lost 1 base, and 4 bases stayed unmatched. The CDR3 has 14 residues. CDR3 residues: CASRDRATNTEAFF. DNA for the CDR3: TGTGCCAGCAGGGACAGGGCGACGAACACTGAAGCTTTCTTT.

CDR3 region: CASTPTRGGEVNQPQHF. The CDR3 bases are TGTGCCAGCACCCCGACCCGAGGGGGAGAAGTCAATCAGCCCCAGCATTTT. This chain links TRBV19 with TRBJ1-5; D might be TRBD1 (6 bases). Germline-derived CDR1 and CDR2 are LNHDA and SQIVND (reference sequence). This CDR3 region has 17 residues. Trimming removed 9 bases at V and 3 bases at J, with 24 bases between.

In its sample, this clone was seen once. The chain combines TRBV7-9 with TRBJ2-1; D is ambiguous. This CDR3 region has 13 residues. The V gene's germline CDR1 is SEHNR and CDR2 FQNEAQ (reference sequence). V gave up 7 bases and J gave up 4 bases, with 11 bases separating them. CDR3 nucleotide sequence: TGTGCCAGCATCCTGACTGAGTACAATGAGCAGTTCTTC. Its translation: CASILTEYNEQFF.

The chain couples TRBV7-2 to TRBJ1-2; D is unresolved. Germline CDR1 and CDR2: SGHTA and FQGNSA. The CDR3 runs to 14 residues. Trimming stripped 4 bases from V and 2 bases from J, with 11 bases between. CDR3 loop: CASSSGVGNYGYTF. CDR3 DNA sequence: TGTGCCAGCAGCTCCGGGGTGGGGAACTATGGCTACACCTTC.

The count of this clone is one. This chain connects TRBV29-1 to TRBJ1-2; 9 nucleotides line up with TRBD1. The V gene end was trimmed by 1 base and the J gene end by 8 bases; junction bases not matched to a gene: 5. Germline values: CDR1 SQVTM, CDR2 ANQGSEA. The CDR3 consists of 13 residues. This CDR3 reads CSVEVTGGQGYTF. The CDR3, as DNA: TGCAGCGTTGAAGTCACAGGGGGCCAGGGCTACACCTTC.

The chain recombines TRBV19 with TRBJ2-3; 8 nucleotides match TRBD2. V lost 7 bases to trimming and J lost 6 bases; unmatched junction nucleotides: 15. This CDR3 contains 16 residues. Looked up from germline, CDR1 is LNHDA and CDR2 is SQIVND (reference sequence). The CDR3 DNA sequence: TGTGCCAGTACCCTCGGCCAGCGGGGGTCCACGGATACGCAGTATTTT. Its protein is CASTLGQRGSTDTQYF.

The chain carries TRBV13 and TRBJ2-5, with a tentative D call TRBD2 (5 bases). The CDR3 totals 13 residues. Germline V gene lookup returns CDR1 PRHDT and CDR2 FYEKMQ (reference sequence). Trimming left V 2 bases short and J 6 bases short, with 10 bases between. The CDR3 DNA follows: TGTGCCAGCAGCTTAACCGGGGTGAAGACCCAGTACTTC. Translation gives CASSLTGVKTQYF.

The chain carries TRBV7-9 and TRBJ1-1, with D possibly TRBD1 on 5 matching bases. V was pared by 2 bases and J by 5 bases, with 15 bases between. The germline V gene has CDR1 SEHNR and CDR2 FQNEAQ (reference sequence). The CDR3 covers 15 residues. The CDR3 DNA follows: TGTGCCAGCAGCTTATCAGGCAGGGTGAGTACTGAAGCTTTCTTT. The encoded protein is CASSLSGRVSTEAFF.

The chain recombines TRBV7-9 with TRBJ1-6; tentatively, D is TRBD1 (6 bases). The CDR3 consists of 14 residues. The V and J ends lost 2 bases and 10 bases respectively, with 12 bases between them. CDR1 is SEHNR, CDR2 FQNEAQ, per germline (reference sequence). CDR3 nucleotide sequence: TGTGCCAGCAGCTTAACAGGACAGCGGTCACCCCTCCACTTT. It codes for CASSLTGQRSPLHF.

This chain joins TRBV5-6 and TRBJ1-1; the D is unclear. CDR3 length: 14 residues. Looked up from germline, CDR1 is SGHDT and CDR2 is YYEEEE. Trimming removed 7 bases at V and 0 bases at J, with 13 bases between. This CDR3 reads CASAWAGMNTEAFF. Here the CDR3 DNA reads TGTGCCAGCGCTTGGGCGGGGATGAACACTGAAGCTTTCTTT.

In nucleotides, the CDR3 is TGTGCCAGCAGAAACAGGGGGCTCAACTATGGCTACACCTTC. It specifies CASRNRGLNYGYTF. This chain links TRBV6-5 with TRBJ1-2, with 9 positions matching TRBD1. With 6 bases clipped from V and 2 bases from J, the junction kept 4 bases outside the gene matches. CDR1 and CDR2 (germline): MNHEY, SVGAGI. The CDR3 runs to 14 residues.

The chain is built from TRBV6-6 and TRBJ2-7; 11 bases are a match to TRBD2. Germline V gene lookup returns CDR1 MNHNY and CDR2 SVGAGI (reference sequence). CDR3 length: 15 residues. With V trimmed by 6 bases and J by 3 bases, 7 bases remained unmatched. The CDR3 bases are TGTGCCAGCAGCCTCAGCACTAGCGGGAGCTACGAGCAGTACTTC. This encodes CASSLSTSGSYEQYF.

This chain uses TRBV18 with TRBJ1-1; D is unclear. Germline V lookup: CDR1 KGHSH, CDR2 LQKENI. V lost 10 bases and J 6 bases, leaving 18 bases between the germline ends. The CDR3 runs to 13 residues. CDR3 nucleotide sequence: TGTGCCACCTCCCGGGGTGGAAGCGCTGAAGCTTTCTTT. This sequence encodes CATSRGGSAEAFF.

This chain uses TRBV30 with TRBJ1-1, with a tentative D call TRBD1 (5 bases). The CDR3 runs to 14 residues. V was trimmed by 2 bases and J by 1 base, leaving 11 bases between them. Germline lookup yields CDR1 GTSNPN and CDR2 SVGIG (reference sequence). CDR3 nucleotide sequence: TGTGCCTGGAGTCGCCGGGGGGGGAACACTGAAGCTTTCTTT. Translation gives CAWSRRGGNTEAFF.